Within the sample, the clone carrying this T cell receptor beta chain is medium-sized (0.01 to 0.1%). Sequencing was performed with immunoSEQ multiplex PCR; in TCRdb, only in-frame clones are kept and a portion is missing. The table includes 140,000 to 150,000 clones, about 76% detected once. The V gene lost 3 bases and the J gene lost 7 bases, with 19 bases spanning the gap. Per germline, CDR1 DFQATT and CDR2 SNEGSKA (reference sequence). This CDR3 is 15 amino acids long. This record belongs to a study of blood T cell repertoires in COVID-19. Study context: COVID-19 samples collected from the United States, Italy and Spain covered acute and convalescent phases.

V usage is TRBV20-1 and J usage is TRBJ1-5; D not certain. Input material: peripheral blood. This clonotype was sampled from a human donor in a cohort sampled during active COVID-19. DNA for the CDR3: TGCAGTGCTAGTATTAACCTTGAGGGCGGACAGCCCCAGCATTTT. Protein product: CSASINLEGGQPQHF.